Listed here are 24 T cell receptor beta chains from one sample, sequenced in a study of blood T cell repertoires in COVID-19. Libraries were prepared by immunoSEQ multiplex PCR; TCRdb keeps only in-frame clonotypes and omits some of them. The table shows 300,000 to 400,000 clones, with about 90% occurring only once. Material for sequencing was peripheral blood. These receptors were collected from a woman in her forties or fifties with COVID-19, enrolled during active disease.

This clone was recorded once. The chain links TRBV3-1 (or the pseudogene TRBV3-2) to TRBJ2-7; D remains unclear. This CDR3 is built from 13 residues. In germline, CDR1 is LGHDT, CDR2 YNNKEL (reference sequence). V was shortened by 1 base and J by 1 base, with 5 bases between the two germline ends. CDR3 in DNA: TGTGCCAGCAGCCAAGTCAGGTCCTACGAGCAGTACTTC. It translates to CASSQVRSYEQYF.

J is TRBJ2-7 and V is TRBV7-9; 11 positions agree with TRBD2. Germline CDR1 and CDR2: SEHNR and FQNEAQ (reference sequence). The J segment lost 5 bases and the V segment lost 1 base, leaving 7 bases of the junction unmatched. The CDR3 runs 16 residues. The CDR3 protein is CASSLVAGGPVNEQYF. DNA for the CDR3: TGTGCCAGCAGCTTAGTAGCGGGAGGGCCGGTCAACGAGCAGTACTTC.

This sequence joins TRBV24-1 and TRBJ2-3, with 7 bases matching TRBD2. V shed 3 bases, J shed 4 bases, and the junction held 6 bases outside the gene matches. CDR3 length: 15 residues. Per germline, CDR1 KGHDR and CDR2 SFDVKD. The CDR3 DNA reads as TGTGCCACCAGTGATCCTGGACTAGGAGCAGATACGCAGTATTTT. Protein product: CATSDPGLGADTQYF.

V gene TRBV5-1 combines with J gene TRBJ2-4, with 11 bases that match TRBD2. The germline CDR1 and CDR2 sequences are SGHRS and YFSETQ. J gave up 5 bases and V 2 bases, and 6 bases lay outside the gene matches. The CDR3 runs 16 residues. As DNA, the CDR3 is TGCGCCAGCAGCTTTGAGCCTAGCGGGAGGCAAAACATTCAGTACTTC. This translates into CASSFEPSGRQNIQYF.

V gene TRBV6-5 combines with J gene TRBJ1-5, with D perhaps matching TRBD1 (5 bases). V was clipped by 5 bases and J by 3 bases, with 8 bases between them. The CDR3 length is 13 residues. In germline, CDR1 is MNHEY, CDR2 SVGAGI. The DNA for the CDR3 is TGTGCCAGCAGTCCACAGGACAATCAGCCCCAGCATTTT. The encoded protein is CASSPQDNQPQHF.

The CDR3 nucleotides read TGTGCCAGCAGCCCACGGACAGGGCGCAACACTGAAGCTTTCTTT. Protein product: CASSPRTGRNTEAFF. The chain has TRBV2 and TRBJ1-1; 8 bases fit TRBD1. Germline V CDR1 and CDR2: SNHLY, FYNNEI. V trimming: 6 bases; J trimming: 2 bases; junction bases outside the gene matches: 8. The CDR3 contains 15 residues.

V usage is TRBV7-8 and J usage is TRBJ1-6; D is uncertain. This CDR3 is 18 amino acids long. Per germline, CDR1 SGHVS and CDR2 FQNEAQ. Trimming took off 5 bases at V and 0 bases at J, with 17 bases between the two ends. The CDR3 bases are TGTGCCAGCAGCCCCCGGAGGCTCGTAAGCTCCTATAATTCACCCCTCCACTTT. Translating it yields CASSPRRLVSSYNSPLHF.

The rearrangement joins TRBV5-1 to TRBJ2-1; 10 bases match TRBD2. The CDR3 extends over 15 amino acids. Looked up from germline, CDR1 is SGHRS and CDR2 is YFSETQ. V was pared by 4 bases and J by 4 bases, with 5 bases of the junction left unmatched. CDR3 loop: CASSPSGREYNEQFF. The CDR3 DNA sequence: TGCGCCAGCAGCCCGAGCGGGAGGGAATACAATGAGCAGTTCTTC. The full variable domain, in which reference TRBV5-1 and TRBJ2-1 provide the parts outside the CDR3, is KAGVTQTPRYLIKTRGQQVTLSCSPISGHRSVSWYQQTPGQGLQFLFEYFSETQRNKGNFPGRFSGRQFSNSRSEMNVSTLELGDSALYLCASSPSGREYNEQFFGPGTRLTVL.

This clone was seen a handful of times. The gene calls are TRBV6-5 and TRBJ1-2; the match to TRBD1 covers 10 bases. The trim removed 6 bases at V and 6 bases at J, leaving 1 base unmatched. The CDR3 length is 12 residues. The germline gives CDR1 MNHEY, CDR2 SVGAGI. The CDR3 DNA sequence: TGTGCCAGCAGGGACAGGGGGAATGGCTACACCTTC. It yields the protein CASRDRGNGYTF.

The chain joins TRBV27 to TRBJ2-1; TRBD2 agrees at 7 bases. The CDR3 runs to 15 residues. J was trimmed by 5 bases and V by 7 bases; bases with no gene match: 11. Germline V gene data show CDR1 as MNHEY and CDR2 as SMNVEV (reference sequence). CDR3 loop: CASKERELPNNEQFF. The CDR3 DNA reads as TGTGCCAGCAAGGAGCGGGAACTCCCTAACAATGAGCAGTTCTTC.

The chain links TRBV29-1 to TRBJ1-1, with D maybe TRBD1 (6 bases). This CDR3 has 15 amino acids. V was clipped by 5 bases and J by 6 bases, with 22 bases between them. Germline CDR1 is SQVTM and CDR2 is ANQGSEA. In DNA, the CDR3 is TGCAGCGTTCGGGCCCAGGGGAAGATCGGGCCTGAAGCTTTCTTT. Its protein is CSVRAQGKIGPEAFF.

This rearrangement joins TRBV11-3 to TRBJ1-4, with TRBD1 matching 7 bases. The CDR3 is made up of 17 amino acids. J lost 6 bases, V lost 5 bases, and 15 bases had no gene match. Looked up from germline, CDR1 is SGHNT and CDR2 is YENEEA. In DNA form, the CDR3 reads TGTGCCAGCAGCCAAACTGGGGTGACAGGGTTACATGAAAAACTGTTTTTT. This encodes CASSQTGVTGLHEKLFF.

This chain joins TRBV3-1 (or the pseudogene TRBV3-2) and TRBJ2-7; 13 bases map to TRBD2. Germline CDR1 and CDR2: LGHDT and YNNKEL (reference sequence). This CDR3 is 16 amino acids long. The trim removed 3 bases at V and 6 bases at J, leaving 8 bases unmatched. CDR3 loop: CASSQRPGLAGREQYF. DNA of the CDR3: TGTGCCAGCAGCCAGCGACCGGGACTAGCGGGGCGCGAGCAGTACTTC.

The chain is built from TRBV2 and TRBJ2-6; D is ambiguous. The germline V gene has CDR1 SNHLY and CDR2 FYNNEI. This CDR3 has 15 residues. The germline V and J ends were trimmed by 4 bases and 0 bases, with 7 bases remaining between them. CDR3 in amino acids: CASSAQNSGANVLTF. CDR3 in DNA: TGTGCCAGCAGTGCGCAGAACTCTGGGGCCAACGTCCTGACTTTC.

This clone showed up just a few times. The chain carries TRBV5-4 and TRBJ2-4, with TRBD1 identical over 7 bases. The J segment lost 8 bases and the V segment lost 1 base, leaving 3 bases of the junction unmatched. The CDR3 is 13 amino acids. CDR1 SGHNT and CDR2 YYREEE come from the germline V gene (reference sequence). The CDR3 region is CASSLYRGDIQYF. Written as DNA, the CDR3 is TGTGCCAGCAGCTTGTACAGGGGAGACATTCAGTACTTC.

CDR3 coding DNA: TGTGCCAGCAGCCAAGCAGGGGCCGGGATTCAGTACTTC. It yields the protein CASSQAGAGIQYF. This chain links TRBV14 with TRBJ2-4, with D perhaps matching TRBD1 (6 bases). This CDR3 is 13 amino acids long. The ends were cut back, 1 base at V and 10 bases at J, with 11 bases in the middle. Germline lookup yields CDR1 SGHDN and CDR2 FVKESK.

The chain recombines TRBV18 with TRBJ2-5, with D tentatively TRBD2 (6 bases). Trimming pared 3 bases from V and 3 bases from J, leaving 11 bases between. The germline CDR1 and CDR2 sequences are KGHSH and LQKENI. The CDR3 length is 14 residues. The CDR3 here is CASSPGASEETQYF. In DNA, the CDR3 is TGTGCCAGCTCACCCGGGGCTAGCGAAGAGACCCAGTACTTC.

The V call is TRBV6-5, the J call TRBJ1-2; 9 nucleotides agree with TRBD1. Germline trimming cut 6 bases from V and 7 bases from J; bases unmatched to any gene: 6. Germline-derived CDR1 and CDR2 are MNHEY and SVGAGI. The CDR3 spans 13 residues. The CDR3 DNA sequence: TGTGCCAGCAGCCAGACAGGGGGGAGTGGCTACACCTTC. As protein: CASSQTGGSGYTF.

The CDR3, as DNA: TGTGCCAGCAGTTACCCGAGGAGAGGGCAGTTCTTC. As protein: CASSYPRRGQFF. This chain joins TRBV6-2 or TRBV6-3 and TRBJ2-1, with D hard to call. This CDR3 comprises 12 residues. V was trimmed by 2 bases and J by 12 bases, leaving 11 bases between them. Germline V gene data show CDR1 as MNHEY and CDR2 as SVGEGT.

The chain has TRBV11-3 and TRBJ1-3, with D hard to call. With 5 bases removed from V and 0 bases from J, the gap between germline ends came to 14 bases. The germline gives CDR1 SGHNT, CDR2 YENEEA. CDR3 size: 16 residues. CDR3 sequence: CASSNFRRTSGNTIYF. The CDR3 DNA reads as TGTGCCAGCAGCAATTTTAGGAGGACCTCTGGAAACACCATATATTTT.

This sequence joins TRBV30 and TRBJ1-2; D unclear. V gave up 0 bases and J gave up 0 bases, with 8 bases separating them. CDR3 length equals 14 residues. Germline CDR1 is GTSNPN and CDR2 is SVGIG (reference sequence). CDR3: CAWSVGLSNYGYTF. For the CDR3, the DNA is TGTGCCTGGAGTGTTGGACTCTCTAACTATGGCTACACCTTC.

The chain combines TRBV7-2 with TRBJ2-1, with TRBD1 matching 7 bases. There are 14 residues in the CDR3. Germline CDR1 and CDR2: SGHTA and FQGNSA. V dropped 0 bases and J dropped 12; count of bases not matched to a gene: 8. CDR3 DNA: TGTGCCAGCAGCTTAGCGGGACAGAGAGGGGGGCAGTTCTTC. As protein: CASSLAGQRGGQFF.

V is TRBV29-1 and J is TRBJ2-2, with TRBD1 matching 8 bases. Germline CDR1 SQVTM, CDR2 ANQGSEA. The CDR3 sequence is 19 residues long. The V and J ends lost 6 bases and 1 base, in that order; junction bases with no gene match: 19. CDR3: CSVREGGTGQKLNTGELFF. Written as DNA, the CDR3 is TGCAGCGTGAGGGAAGGCGGGACAGGTCAAAAACTGAACACCGGGGAGCTGTTTTTT.

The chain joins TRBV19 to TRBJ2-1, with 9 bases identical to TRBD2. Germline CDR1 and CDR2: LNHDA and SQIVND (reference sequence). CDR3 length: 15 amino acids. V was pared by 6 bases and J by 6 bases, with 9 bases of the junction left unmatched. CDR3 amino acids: CASSILAGQRNEQFF. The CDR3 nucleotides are TGTGCCAGTAGCATCCTAGCGGGACAGCGCAATGAGCAGTTCTTC. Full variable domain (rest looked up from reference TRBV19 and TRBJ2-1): DGGITQSPKYLFRKEGQNVTLSCEQNLNHDAMYWYRQDPGQGLRLIYYSQIVNDFQKGDIAEGYSVSREKKESFPLTVTSAQKNPTAFYLCASSILAGQRNEQFFGPGTRLTVL.